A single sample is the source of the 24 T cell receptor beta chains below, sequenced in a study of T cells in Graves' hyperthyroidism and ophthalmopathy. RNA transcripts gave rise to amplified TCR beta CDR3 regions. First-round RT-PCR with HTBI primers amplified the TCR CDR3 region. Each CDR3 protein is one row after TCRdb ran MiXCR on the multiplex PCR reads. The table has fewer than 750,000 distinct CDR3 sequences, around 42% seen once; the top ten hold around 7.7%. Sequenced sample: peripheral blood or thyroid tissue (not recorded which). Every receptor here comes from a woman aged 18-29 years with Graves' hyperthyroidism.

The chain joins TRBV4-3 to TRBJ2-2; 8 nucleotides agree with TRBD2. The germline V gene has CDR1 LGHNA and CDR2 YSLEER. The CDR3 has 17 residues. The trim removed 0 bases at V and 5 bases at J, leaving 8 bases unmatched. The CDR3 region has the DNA TGCGCCAGCAGCCAAGATTTGAGGAGCGGGAGTACCGGGGAGCTGTTTTTT. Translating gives CASSQDLRSGSTGELFF.

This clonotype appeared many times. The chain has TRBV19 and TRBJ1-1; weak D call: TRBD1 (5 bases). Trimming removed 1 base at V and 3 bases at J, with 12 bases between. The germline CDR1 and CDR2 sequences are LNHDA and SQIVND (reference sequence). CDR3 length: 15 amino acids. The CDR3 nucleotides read TGTGCCAGTAGTATAGTCTCGGGGGGGGACACTGAAGCTTTCTTT. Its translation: CASSIVSGGDTEAFF.

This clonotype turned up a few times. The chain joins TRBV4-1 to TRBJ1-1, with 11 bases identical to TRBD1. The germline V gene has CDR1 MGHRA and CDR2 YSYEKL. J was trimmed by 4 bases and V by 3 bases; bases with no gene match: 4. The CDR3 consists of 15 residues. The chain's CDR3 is CASSHSGQGGTEAFF. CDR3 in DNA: TGCGCCAGCAGCCACTCGGGACAGGGGGGCACTGAAGCTTTCTTT.

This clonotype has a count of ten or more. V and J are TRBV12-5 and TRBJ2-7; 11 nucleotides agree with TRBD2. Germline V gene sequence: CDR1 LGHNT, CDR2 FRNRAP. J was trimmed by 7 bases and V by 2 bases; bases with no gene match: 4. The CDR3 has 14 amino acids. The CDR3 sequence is CASGLFLAGGEQYF. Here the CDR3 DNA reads TGTGCTAGTGGTTTGTTTCTAGCGGGAGGTGAGCAGTACTTC.

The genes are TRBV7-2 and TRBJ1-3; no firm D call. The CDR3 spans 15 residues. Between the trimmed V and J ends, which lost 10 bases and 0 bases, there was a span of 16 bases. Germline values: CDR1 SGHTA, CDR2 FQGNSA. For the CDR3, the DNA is TGTGCCATCCACCTCCAGGAGCTCTCTGGAAACACCATATATTTT. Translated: CAIHLQELSGNTIYF.

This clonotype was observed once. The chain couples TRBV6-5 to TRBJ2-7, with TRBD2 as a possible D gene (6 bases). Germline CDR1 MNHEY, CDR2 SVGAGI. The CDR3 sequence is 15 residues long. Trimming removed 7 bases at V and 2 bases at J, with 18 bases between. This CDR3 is CASTGVHSGTYEQYF. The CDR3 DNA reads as TGTGCCAGCACCGGAGTCCATAGCGGAACCTACGAGCAGTACTTC.

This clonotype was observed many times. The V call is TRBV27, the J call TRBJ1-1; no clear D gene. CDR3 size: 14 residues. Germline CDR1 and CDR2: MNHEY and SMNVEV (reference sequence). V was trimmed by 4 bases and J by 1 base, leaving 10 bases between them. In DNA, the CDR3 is TGTGCCAGCAGTTATCGACGCTCGAACACTGAAGCTTTCTTT. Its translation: CASSYRRSNTEAFF.

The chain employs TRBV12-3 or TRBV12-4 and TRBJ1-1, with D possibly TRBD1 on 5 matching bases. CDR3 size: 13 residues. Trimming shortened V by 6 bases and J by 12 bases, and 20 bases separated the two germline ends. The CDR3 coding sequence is TGTGCCAGCAGCCCTGACACCGGGACCGAAACTTTCTTT. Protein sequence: CASSPDTGTETFF.

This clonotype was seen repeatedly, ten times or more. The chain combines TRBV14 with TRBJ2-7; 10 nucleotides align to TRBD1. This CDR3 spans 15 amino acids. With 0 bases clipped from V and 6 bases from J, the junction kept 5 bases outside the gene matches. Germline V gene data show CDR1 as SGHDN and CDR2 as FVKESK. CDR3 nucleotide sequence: TGTGCCAGCAGCCAAGAGGGGACAGGGGCTGGCGAGCAGTACTTC. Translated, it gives CASSQEGTGAGEQYF.

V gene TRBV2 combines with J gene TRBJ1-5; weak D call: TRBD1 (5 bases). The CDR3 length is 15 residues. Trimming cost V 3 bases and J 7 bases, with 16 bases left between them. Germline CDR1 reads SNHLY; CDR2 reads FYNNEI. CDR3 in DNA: TGTGCCAGCAGTGAGTCTACAGGATCTGGACAGCCCCAGCATTTT. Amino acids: CASSESTGSGQPQHF.

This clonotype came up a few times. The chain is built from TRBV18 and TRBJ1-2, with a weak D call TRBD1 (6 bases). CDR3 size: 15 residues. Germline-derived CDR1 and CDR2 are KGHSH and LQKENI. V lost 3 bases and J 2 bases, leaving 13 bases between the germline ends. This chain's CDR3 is CASSPGQFGNYGYTF. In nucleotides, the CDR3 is TGTGCCAGCTCACCCGGACAGTTTGGAAACTATGGCTACACCTTC.

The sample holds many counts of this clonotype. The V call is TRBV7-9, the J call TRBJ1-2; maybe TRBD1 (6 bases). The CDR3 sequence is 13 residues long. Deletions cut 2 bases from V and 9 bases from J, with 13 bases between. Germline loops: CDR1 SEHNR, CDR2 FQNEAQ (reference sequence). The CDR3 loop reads CASSLRAGDRYTF. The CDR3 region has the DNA TGTGCCAGCAGCTTACGTGCAGGGGATCGCTACACCTTC. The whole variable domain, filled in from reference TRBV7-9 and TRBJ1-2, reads DTGVSQNPRHKITKRGQNVTFRCDPISEHNRLYWYRQTLGQGPEFLTYFQNEAQLEKSRLLSDRFSAERPKGSFSTLEIQRTEQGDSAMYLCASSLRAGDRYTFGSGTRLTVV.

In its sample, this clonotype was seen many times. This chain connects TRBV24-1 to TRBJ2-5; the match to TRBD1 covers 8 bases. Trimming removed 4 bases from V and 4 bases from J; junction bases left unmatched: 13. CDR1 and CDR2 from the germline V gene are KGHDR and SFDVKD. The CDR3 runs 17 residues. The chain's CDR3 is CATSDPIPQGGGETQYF. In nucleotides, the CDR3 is TGTGCCACCAGTGACCCAATCCCACAGGGGGGAGGAGAGACCCAGTACTTC.

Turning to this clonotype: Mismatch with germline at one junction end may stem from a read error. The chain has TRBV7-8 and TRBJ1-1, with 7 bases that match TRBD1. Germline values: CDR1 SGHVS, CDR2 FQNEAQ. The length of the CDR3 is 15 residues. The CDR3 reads CASSSPGQMNTEDSF. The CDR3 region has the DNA TGTGCCAGCAGCTCCCCGGGACAGATGAACACTGAAGATTCCTTT.

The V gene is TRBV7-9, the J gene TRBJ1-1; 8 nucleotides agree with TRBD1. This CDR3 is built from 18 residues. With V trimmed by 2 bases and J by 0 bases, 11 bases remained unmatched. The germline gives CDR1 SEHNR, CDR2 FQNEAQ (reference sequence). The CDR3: CASSLQGAREKLNTEAFF. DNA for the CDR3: TGTGCCAGCAGCTTACAGGGGGCAAGGGAAAAACTGAACACTGAAGCTTTCTTT.

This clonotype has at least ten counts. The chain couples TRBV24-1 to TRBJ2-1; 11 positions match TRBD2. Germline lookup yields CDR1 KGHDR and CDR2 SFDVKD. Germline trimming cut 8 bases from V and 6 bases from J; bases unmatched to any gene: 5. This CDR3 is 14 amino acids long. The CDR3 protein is CATTTSGSFNEQFF. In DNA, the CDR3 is TGTGCCACCACTACTAGCGGGAGTTTCAATGAGCAGTTCTTC.

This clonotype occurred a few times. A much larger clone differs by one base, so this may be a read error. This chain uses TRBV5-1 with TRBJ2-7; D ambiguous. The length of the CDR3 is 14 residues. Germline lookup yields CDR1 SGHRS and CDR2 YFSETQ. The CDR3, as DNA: TGCGCCAGCAGCTTGGACAGCTATACCTACGAGCAGTGCTTC. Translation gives CASSLDSYTYEQCF.

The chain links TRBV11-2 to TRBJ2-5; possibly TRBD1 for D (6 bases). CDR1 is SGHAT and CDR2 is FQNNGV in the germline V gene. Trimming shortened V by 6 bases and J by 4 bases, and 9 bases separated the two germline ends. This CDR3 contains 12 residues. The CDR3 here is CASRQGRETQYF. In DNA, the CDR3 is TGTGCCAGCAGACAGGGCCGAGAGACCCAGTACTTC.

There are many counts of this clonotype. CDR3 region: CASSIVIGPSSGANVLTF. In nucleotides, the CDR3 is TGTGCCAGTAGTATCGTGATCGGTCCCTCCTCTGGGGCCAACGTCCTGACTTTC. This rearrangement joins TRBV19 to TRBJ2-6; D gene unclear. Germline V gene sequence: CDR1 LNHDA, CDR2 SQIVND (reference sequence). V lost 3 bases and J 0 bases, leaving 15 bases between the germline ends. The CDR3 is 18 residues long. Complete variable domain (other parts from reference TRBV19 and TRBJ2-6): DGGITQSPKYLFRKEGQNVTLSCEQNLNHDAMYWYRQDPGQGLRLIYYSQIVNDFQKGDIAEGYSVSREKKESFPLTVTSAQKNPTAFYLCASSIVIGPSSGANVLTFGAGSRLTVL.

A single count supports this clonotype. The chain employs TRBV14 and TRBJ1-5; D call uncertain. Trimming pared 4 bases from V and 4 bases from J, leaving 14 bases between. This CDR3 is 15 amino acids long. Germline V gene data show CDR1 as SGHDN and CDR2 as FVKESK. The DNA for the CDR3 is TGTGCCAGCAGCCCCAGGACTAGCAGTAATCAGCCCCAGCATTTT. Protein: CASSPRTSSNQPQHF. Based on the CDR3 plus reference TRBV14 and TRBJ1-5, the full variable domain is EAGVTQFPSHSVIEKGQTVTLRCDPISGHDNLYWYRRVMGKEIKFLLHFVKESKQDESGMPNNRFLAERTGGTYSTLKVQPAELEDSGVYFCASSPRTSSNQPQHFGDGTRLSIL.

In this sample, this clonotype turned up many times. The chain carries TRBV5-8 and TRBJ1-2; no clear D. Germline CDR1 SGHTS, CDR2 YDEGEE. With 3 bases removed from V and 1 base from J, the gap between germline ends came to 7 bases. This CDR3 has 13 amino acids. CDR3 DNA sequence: TGTGCCAGCAGCTCCCCGATTAACTATGGCTACACCTTC. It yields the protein CASSSPINYGYTF.

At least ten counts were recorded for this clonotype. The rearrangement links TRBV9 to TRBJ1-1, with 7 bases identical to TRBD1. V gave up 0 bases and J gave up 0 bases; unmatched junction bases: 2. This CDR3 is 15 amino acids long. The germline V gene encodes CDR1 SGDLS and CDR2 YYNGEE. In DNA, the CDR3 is TGTGCCAGCAGCGTAGGACAGGGTGTGAACACTGAAGCTTTCTTT. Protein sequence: CASSVGQGVNTEAFF.

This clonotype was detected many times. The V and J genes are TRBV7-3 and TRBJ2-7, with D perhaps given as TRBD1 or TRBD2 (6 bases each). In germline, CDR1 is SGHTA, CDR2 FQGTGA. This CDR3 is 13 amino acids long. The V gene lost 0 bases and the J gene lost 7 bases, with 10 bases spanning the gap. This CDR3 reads CASSLTIGGEQYF. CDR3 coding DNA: TGTGCCAGCAGCTTAACGATAGGGGGGGAGCAGTACTTC.

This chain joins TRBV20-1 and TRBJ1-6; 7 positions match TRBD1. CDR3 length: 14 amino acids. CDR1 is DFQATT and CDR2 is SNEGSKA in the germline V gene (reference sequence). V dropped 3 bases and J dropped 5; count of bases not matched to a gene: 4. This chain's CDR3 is CSASSGTDNSPLHF. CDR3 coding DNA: TGCAGTGCTAGTTCCGGGACAGATAATTCACCCCTCCACTTT.